This T cell receptor (beta chain) came from a study of CD8+ T cells in alopecia areata. V lost 9 bases and J lost 3, with 9 bases in between. The CDR3 is made up of 11 amino acids. The germline V gene has CDR1 MNHNS and CDR2 SASEGT. TCR sequencing used cDNA made by reverse transcription of extracted RNA. The data were produced by immunoSEQ multiplex PCR, yet TCRdb's version contains in-frame clones alone and is incomplete. The sample consists of approximately 150,000 clones, 50% to 65% of them appearing once. PBMC-derived CD4+ and CD8+ T cells were sorted. On this clone: Its antigen is as yet unknown.

Study observations and caveats: TCR sharing across patients was less clear than in mice, possibly HLA-related. Scalp sequencing also captures normal skin's resident alphabeta T cells. Lesional tissue from the scalp (especially in alopecia totalis/universalis) showed higher clonality than normal scalp.

The genes are TRBV6-1 and TRBJ2-7; tentative D call: TRBD2 (5 bases). This receptor was obtained from a human donor in good health. The sequenced sample consisted of CD4+ T cells sorted from blood. The CDR3 DNA reads as TGTGCCAGTGGACTCCGCTACGAGCAGTACTTC. Translating it yields CASGLRYEQYF.